A selection of T cell receptor beta chains follows, all from one sample in a study of T cells in Graves' hyperthyroidism and ophthalmopathy. One entry per CDR3 protein, called by TCRdb with MiXCR from the multiplex PCR reads. The data show about 290,000 distinct CDR3 sequences, with roughly 15% seen just once and under 8% held by the top ten. The sequencing input was blood. These receptors were collected from a woman between 40 and 55 years old with Graves' hyperthyroidism. Both conserved end residues are trimmed from each CDR3.

v_gene	j_gene	CDR3aa
TRBV28	TRBJ2-7	ATEEGVPPGLADKSSYEQY
TRBV20-1	TRBJ2-7	SARELGGKGRPYEQY
TRBV7-9	TRBJ2-4	ASSFGGSGKNIQY
TRBV20-1	TRBJ2-4	SASVRENIQY
TRBV6-1	TRBJ2-7	ASSLTRDSYSYEQY
TRBV7-8	TRBJ1-1	ASIEDRVNTEAF
TRBV20-1	TRBJ1-1	SGMLRNTEAF
TRBV6-1	TRBJ1-3	ASSEVGFRNTIY
TRBV28	TRBJ1-3	ASGEGWTGNTIY
TRBV7-9	TRBJ1-2	ASSLVQGDYGYT
TRBV18	TRBJ1-2	ASSPSRNAYGYT
TRBV24-1	TRBJ2-2	ATSDQPTGELF
TRBV29-1	TRBJ2-5	SVDSFLAGGQETQY
TRBV28	TRBJ2-7	ASSWAGASSYEQY
TRBV28	TRBJ1-5	ASSLRPGYSNQPQH
TRBV29-1	TRBJ1-2	SVEGANGYT
TRBV11-2	TRBJ2-2	ASSLGWTGLGTGELF
TRBV11-2	TRBJ2-3	ASSIVNRRTDTQY
TRBV4-2	TRBJ2-5	ASSQEGTSGSLETQY
TRBV6-1	TRBJ1-5	ASMRGSNQPQH
TRBV6-1	TRBJ2-7	AIRGEPYEQY
TRBV7-9	TRBJ2-7	ASSFSDQGNEQY
TRBV5-6	TRBJ2-7	ASSSGTSGTPYEQY
TRBV5-1	TRBJ2-2	ASSLARAGDTGELF
TRBV11-2	TRBJ2-3	ASSLGGLPGWGTDTQY
TRBV5-1	TRBJ1-5	ASSLHGDRDQPQH
TRBV10-3	TRBJ1-6	AISPQGSPLH
TRBV28	TRBJ2-7	ASSRPWTGFFNEQY
TRBV7-9	TRBJ2-7	ASTNPGQGYEQY
TRBV3-1	TRBJ2-5	ASSQDRGQNQETQY
TRBV7-9	TRBJ2-1	ASSLGSTPYNEQF
TRBV29-1	TRBJ2-3	SVDGVGDLDTQY